Following are 26 T cell receptor beta chains from one sample sequenced in a study of breast tumors, draining lymph nodes, adjacent tissues. TCRdb ran MiXCR on the multiplex PCR reads and lists one entry per CDR3 protein. The sample lists around 70,000 distinct CDR3 sequences, over 40% occurring once. The sequencing input was breast tumor tissue. The receptor source for this set is a female donor with breast cancer. Some clones in this sample may be carry-over from other donors' samples.

To note about this clonotype: A much larger clone differs by one base, so this may be a read error. V usage is TRBV13 and J usage is TRBJ2-3; no clear D gene. V was trimmed by 3 bases and J by 6 bases, leaving 4 bases between them. CDR1 and CDR2 from the germline V gene are PRHDT and FYEKMQ (reference sequence). The CDR3 is 11 residues long. The CDR3 nucleotides are TGTGCCAGCAGCTTGCTGGATACGCAGTATTTT. Its protein is CASSLLDTQYF. Full variable domain (missing parts from reference TRBV13 and TRBJ2-3): AAGVIQSPRHLIKEKRETATLKCYPIPRHDTVYWYQQGPGQDPQFLISFYEKMQSDKGSIPDRFSAQQFSDYHSELNMSSLELGDSALYFCASSLLDTQYFGPGTRLTVL.

This clonotype was seen repeatedly, ten times or more. This chain connects TRBV7-6 to TRBJ1-1; no clear D. Germline V gene sequence: CDR1 SGHVS, CDR2 FNYEAQ. Trimming took off 4 bases at V and 3 bases at J, with 15 bases between the two ends. The CDR3 consists of 15 residues. The CDR3 sequence is CASSSSAGRHTEAFF. CDR3 nucleotide sequence: TGTGCCAGCAGCTCCTCGGCGGGGAGGCACACTGAAGCTTTCTTT.

This clonotype was detected ten times or more. This chain connects TRBV5-6 to TRBJ1-2; D ambiguous. CDR3 length equals 15 residues. V was pared by 0 bases and J by 4 bases, with 13 bases between. In germline, CDR1 is SGHDT, CDR2 YYEEEE. The CDR3 DNA is TGTGCCAGCAGCTTGGAGTCGGTACCTGCCTATGGCTACACCTTC. Its protein product is CASSLESVPAYGYTF.

Ten or more counts support this clonotype. The chain has TRBV2 and TRBJ2-3, with D perhaps matching TRBD1 (6 bases). Trimming left V 4 bases short and J 1 base short, with 24 bases between. CDR1 and CDR2 from the germline V gene are SNHLY and FYNNEI. The CDR3 has 19 residues. The CDR3 is CASSVLPSPVGAGTDTQYF. The CDR3 DNA sequence: TGTGCCAGCAGTGTTCTCCCATCCCCCGTGGGGGCTGGCACAGATACGCAGTATTTT.

This clonotype was counted at least ten times. V is TRBV11-3 and J is TRBJ2-7, with D possibly matching TRBD1 (5 bases). The CDR3 length is 14 residues. Per germline, CDR1 SGHNT and CDR2 YENEEA. Trimming took 2 bases from V and 2 from J, leaving 10 bases between them. The CDR3 is CASSLNRLPYEQYF. For the CDR3, the DNA is TGTGCCAGCAGCTTAAACAGGCTCCCCTACGAGCAGTACTTC. Variable domain in full (rest from reference TRBV11-3 and TRBJ2-7): EAGVVQSPRYKIIEKKQPVAFWCNPISGHNTLYWYLQNLGQGPELLIRYENEEAVDDSQLPKDRFSAERLKGVDSTLKIQPAELGDSAVYLCASSLNRLPYEQYFGPGTRLTVT.

This clonotype was observed once. The conserved final phenylalanine or tryptophan is absent from the CDR3, which likely points to a read error. The genes are TRBV20-1 and TRBJ1-2; 8 positions agree with TRBD1. V was pared by 3 bases and J by 4 bases, with 13 bases of the junction left unmatched. The CDR3 loop spans 16 amino acids. CDR1 and CDR2 (germline): DFQATT, SNEGSKA (reference sequence). The CDR3 loop is CSARTRGRTAGYGYTS. Written as DNA, the CDR3 is TGCAGTGCTAGGACCAGGGGGCGAACGGCCGGCTATGGCTACACCTCC.

This clonotype was seen a few times. This may stem from a read error, because a much larger clone lies one nucleotide away. CDR3 nucleotides: TGTGCCAGCAGCCCTTTGGTTGTAGGACAGGGATTTTCTCACTATGGCTACACCTTC. Protein product: CASSPLVVGQGFSHYGYTF. The V call is TRBV7-8, the J call TRBJ1-2; TRBD1 matches at 8 bases. The V segment lost 5 bases and the J segment 3 bases; nucleotides outside the gene matches: 20. The CDR3 totals 19 residues. Looked up from germline, CDR1 is SGHVS and CDR2 is FQNEAQ.

The V call is TRBV12-3 or TRBV12-4, the J call TRBJ2-2; the D gene is possibly TRBD1 (5 bases). The CDR3 runs 14 residues. V gave up 5 bases and J gave up 1 base, with 8 bases separating them. CDR3 sequence: CASSGGQNTGELFF. The DNA for the CDR3 is TGTGCCAGCAGTGGCGGACAGAACACCGGGGAGCTGTTTTTT.

The rearrangement uses TRBV18 and TRBJ2-2; perhaps D is TRBD1 or TRBD2 (5 bases each). The CDR3 consists of 16 residues. Trimming took 0 bases from V and 5 from J, leaving 13 bases between them. Germline values: CDR1 KGHSH, CDR2 LQKENI. For the CDR3, the DNA is TGTGCCAGCTCACCACCGAGGGGCGTGCGGACCGGGGAGCTGTTTTTT. It is translated as CASSPPRGVRTGELFF.

Comment on this clonotype: The CDR3 does not close with the conserved phenylalanine or tryptophan, likely indicating a read error. No DNA is shown, since the ends of the CDR3 on it are uncertain; the CDR3 is the one TCRdb lists. The V gene is TRBV4-1, the J gene TRBJ1-3. The germline CDR1 and CDR2 sequences are MGHRA and YSYEKL. The CDR3 region is 8 residues in length, termini included. CDR3 sequence reads: CASSQDWG.

This clonotype is labeled as medium-sized. The chain uses TRBV12-3 or TRBV12-4 and TRBJ1-6, with D unresolved. V was pared by 5 bases and J by 0 bases, with 8 bases between. The CDR3 has 15 residues. The chain's CDR3 is CASSRSRSYNSPLHF. The CDR3, as DNA: TGTGCCAGCAGTCGGAGCCGCTCCTATAATTCACCCCTCCACTTT.

This clonotype appeared a few times. Since a much larger clone is just one base distant, this may be a read error. The rearrangement uses TRBV20-1 and TRBJ2-1, with D possibly matching TRBD2 (6 bases). This CDR3 comprises 14 residues. Germline CDR1 DFQATT, CDR2 SNEGSKA (reference sequence). The CDR3 reads CSARGGTYSAERFF. CDR3 in DNA: TGCAGTGCTAGAGGTGGGACTTATAGCGCTGAGCGGTTCTTC.

The chain combines TRBV7-3 with TRBJ2-1, with 10 positions matching TRBD2. The trim removed 5 bases at V and 11 bases at J, leaving 3 bases unmatched. This CDR3 contains 12 residues. Germline assignment: CDR1 SGHTA and CDR2 FQGTGA. This CDR3 is CASSLAGDKQFF. The CDR3 DNA reads TGTGCCAGCAGCCTAGCGGGGGATAAGCAGTTCTTC.

This clonotype was observed a handful of times. J is TRBJ2-1 and V is TRBV27, with 7 bases fitting TRBD2. Losses at the gene ends were 6 bases for V and 4 bases for J; bases not matched to a gene: 6. Germline values: CDR1 MNHEY, CDR2 SMNVEV (reference sequence). The CDR3 runs to 14 residues. The CDR3 is CASSPTSAYNEQFF. CDR3 sequence (DNA): TGTGCCAGCAGCCCTACTAGCGCATACAATGAGCAGTTCTTC.

As concerns this clonotype: This could be a read error, since a much larger clone is one nucleotide away. This rearrangement joins TRBV5-4 to TRBJ2-1; maybe TRBD2 (5 bases). Germline CDR1 reads SGHNT; CDR2 reads YYREEE (reference sequence). This CDR3 region has 15 residues. The germline V and J ends were trimmed by 5 bases and 4 bases, with 16 bases remaining between them. The CDR3 loop reads CASSFEGIPYNEQFF. CDR3 sequence (DNA): TGTGCCAGCAGTTTCGAGGGAATACCATACAATGAGCAGTTCTTC. The whole variable domain, filled in from reference TRBV5-4 and TRBJ2-1, reads ETGVTQSPTHLIKTRGQQVTLRCSSQSGHNTVSWYQQALGQGPQFIFQYYREEENGRGNFPPRFSGLQFPNYSSELNVNALELDDSALYLCASSFEGIPYNEQFFGPGTRLTVL.

The chain has TRBV4-1 and TRBJ1-3; 7 bases align to TRBD1. The length of the CDR3 is 16 residues. Germline CDR1 MGHRA, CDR2 YSYEKL. Unmatched junction bases numbered 8, after V lost 4 bases and J lost 2 bases. The CDR3 loop reads CASSLRQGTPGNTIYF. DNA for the CDR3: TGCGCCAGCAGCCTAAGACAGGGAACCCCTGGAAACACCATATATTTT.

This clonotype has a handful of counts. The V gene is TRBV6-5, the J gene TRBJ1-2; D might be TRBD1 (6 bases). CDR1 MNHEY and CDR2 SVGAGI come from the germline V gene. The V and J ends lost 5 bases and 4 bases respectively, with 20 bases between them. There are 16 residues in the CDR3. CDR3 nucleotide sequence: TGTGCCAGCAGTCACGAGGCGGGGGGGCATCGCTATGGCTACACCTTC. Translation gives CASSHEAGGHRYGYTF.

In the case of this clonotype: Sequence at one end of the junction differs from germline and may be a read error. V usage is TRBV10-2 and J usage is TRBJ2-5; 14 nucleotides agree with TRBD2. Germline V gene lookup returns CDR1 WSHSY and CDR2 SAAADI. This CDR3 comprises 16 residues. The DNA of the CDR3 is TGCCCCAGCCGAATTCTGGGACTAGCGGGGGATGAGGCCCAGTACTTC. This gives the protein CPSRILGLAGDEAQYF.

This clonotype was seen many times. This chain joins TRBV6-2 or TRBV6-3 and TRBJ2-6, with 11 bases matching TRBD1. The CDR3 runs 16 residues. The V segment lost 6 bases and the J segment 1 base; nucleotides outside the gene matches: 2. CDR1 is MNHEY, CDR2 SVGEGT, per germline. The CDR3 coding sequence is TGTGCCAGCAGAGGACAGGGGGCATCTGGGGCCAACGTCCTGACTTTC. It translates to CASRGQGASGANVLTF.

This clonotype showed up just a few times. A much larger clone is a single base away; this may be a read error. This chain links TRBV6-1 with TRBJ2-5, with no clear D. Germline-derived CDR1 and CDR2 are MNHNS and SASEGT. Trimming took off 5 bases at V and 4 bases at J, with 14 bases between the two ends. The CDR3 is 14 amino acids. CDR3 sequence reads: CASSHPYSGETQYF. In DNA form, the CDR3 reads TGTGCCAGCAGTCATCCGTACTCCGGAGAGACCCAGTACTTC.

This clonotype was seen at least ten times. The chain combines TRBV7-2 with TRBJ2-5; 11 nucleotides agree with TRBD2. J lost 5 bases, V lost 2 bases, and 7 bases had no gene match. Germline assignment: CDR1 SGHTA and CDR2 FQGNSA. The CDR3 is 16 residues long. In nucleotides, the CDR3 is TGTGCCAGCAGCTTAACTCTAGCGGGGGGCGGTGAGACCCAGTACTTC. This translates into CASSLTLAGGGETQYF.

This clonotype was picked up many times. The CDR3, as DNA: TGTGCCTGGAGTGGTTGGGAGACCCAGTACTTC. Its translation: CAWSGWETQYF. The gene calls are TRBV30 and TRBJ2-5; unclear D gene. From germline, CDR1 is GTSNPN and CDR2 SVGIG (reference sequence). V lost 1 base to trimming and J lost 5 bases, with 5 bases between them. This CDR3 contains 11 residues.

This clonotype was observed at least ten times. The chain links TRBV5-8 to TRBJ1-2; 8 bases match TRBD1. CDR1 and CDR2 (germline): SGHTS, YDEGEE. The J segment lost 4 bases and the V segment lost 0 bases, leaving 11 bases of the junction unmatched. CDR3 size: 17 residues. CDR3 nucleotides: TGTGCCAGCAGCTTGGGTGGGGCAGGGGGCGCAGTCTATGGCTACACCTTC. This encodes CASSLGGAGGAVYGYTF.

This clonotype was counted many times. The rearrangement joins TRBV12-3 or TRBV12-4 to TRBJ1-2; 7 bases are shared with TRBD1. V shed 4 bases and J 0 bases; nucleotides not matched to a gene: 5. This CDR3 is built from 15 residues. The CDR3 here is CASSSTGKANYGYTF. The CDR3 nucleotides are TGTGCCAGCAGTTCGACAGGGAAAGCTAACTATGGCTACACCTTC.

Details on this clonotype: A junction boundary mismatches the germline segment, possibly from a read error. The chain combines TRBV13 with TRBJ1-6; 11 bases align to TRBD1. Germline values: CDR1 PRHDT, CDR2 FYEKMQ (reference sequence). CDR3 length: 15 amino acids. For the CDR3, the DNA is TGCGCCAGCAGCTTGAGGACAGGGGGCCGATCACCCCTCCACTTT. Protein: CASSLRTGGRSPLHF. Based on the CDR3 plus reference TRBV13 and TRBJ1-6, the full variable domain is AAGVIQSPRHLIKEKRETATLKCYPIPRHDTVYWYQQGPGQDPQFLISFYEKMQSDKGSIPDRFSAQQFSDYHSELNMSSLELGDSALYFCASSLRTGGRSPLHFGNGTRLTVT.

This clonotype appeared once. One junction end does not reproduce the germline sequence, and a read error may be involved. The chain carries TRBV9 and TRBJ1-5, with a tentative D call TRBD1 (5 bases). Germline values: CDR1 SGDLS, CDR2 YYNGEE. The CDR3 has 16 amino acids. CDR3 sequence reads: CASSMGVPGSNQPQHF. In DNA form, the CDR3 reads TGTGCCAGCAGTATGGGGGTACCCGGGAGCAATCAGCCCCAACATTTT.